This is a list of T cell receptor beta chains from one sample in a study of cytomegalovirus exposure and HLA in healthy donors. TCRdb keeps only in-frame clones here, not all; method: immunoSEQ multiplex PCR. The sample consists of 150,000 to 200,000 clones, around 80% of them appearing once. Sample: PBMCs. These receptors were obtained from a middle-aged woman in good health and CMV-seronegative. Both conserved end residues are part of each CDR3. The order of the fields is CDR3 length, V gene, clone size, J gene, D gene, CDR3 DNA, CDR3 protein. The D gene is left open where the match is weak. Rows give clone size only sometimes, using once, few, many, or a class for an expanded clone.

>16|TRBV5-1|.|TRBJ1-4|.
TGCGCCAGCAGCTCAAACGGACGCGCTGGAGGTGAAAAACTGTTTTTT
CASSSNGRAGGEKLFF
>17|TRBV28|.|TRBJ1-6|TRBD1
TGTGCCAGCACCCCGATTGGACAGGAAGTCTATAATTCACCCCTCCACTTT
CASTPIGQEVYNSPLHF
>11|TRBV11-2|.|TRBJ2-1|.
TGTGCCAGCACCGTAGGGACACCCCAATTCTTC
CASTVGTPQFF
>14|TRBV6-5|few|TRBJ2-6|.
TGTGCCAGCAGTGATTTCGGTGGGGCCAACGTCCTGACTTTC
CASSDFGGANVLTF
>15|TRBV19|.|TRBJ1-5|.
TGTGCCAGTAGTATGGCCCGGGGGGGTAATCAGCCCCAGCATTTT
CASSMARGGNQPQHF
>16|TRBV7-2|.|TRBJ2-7|TRBD2
TGTGCCAGCAGCGGAAATCCGGGACTAGCGGGAGGCGAGCAGTACTTC
CASSGNPGLAGGEQYF
>18|TRBV4-2|.|TRBJ2-1|.
TGTGCCAGCAGCCAAGAGAGGGTGGGGGCGGGAGTCTACAATGAGCAGTTCTTC
CASSQERVGAGVYNEQFF
>15|TRBV6-5|.|TRBJ1-5|.
TGTGCCAGCAAGGGCGCAGGGAATAGCAATCAGCCCCAGCATTTT
CASKGAGNSNQPQHF
>14|TRBV11-2|.|TRBJ2-1|TRBD2
TGTGCCAGCAGCTTAGTGGGAGGGAACGATGAGCAGTTCTTC
CASSLVGGNDEQFF
>16|TRBV4-2|.|TRBJ2-7|TRBD2
TGTGCCAGCAGCCAAACGGGACTAGCGGGGGGAAGGGAGCAGTACTTC
CASSQTGLAGGREQYF
>16|TRBV2|few|TRBJ2-7|TRBD1
TGTGCCAGCAGTGAAGCGCAGAGGACAGGGTTCTACGAGCAGTACTTC
CASSEAQRTGFYEQYF
>16|TRBV18|.|TRBJ2-7|TRBD2
TGTGCCAGCTCAGGGACTAGCGGCAGCCCTACGATGGAGCAGTACTTC
CASSGTSGSPTMEQYF
>12|TRBV28|.|TRBJ1-2|.
TGTGCCACCCGGAGGGCGAACTATGGCTACACCTTC
CATRRANYGYTF
>15|TRBV10-3|.|TRBJ1-5|.
TGTGCCATCAGTGAGTCCGACCTTAGCAATCAGCCCCAACATTTT
CAISESDLSNQPQHF